Only a few counts were recorded for the clone carrying this T cell receptor (beta chain). This record belongs to a study of identical twins. Each CDR3 protein gets one entry after TCRdb re-called the 5' RACE reads with MiXCR. The table includes roughly 690,000 distinct CDR3 sequences, around 20% detected once. V was trimmed by 0 bases and J by 3 bases, leaving 11 bases between them. In germline, CDR1 is MNHNS, CDR2 SASEGT. CDR3 size: 15 residues. The same sample was also studied in work on T cells expressing NK-cell markers.

The V and J genes are TRBV6-1 and TRBJ1-2; no clear D gene. Material for sequencing was PBMCs. This receptor was obtained from a woman under 30 in good health. The CDR3 sequence is CASSEAPRADYGYTF. The CDR3 nucleotides are TGTGCCAGCAGTGAAGCGCCCCGGGCTGACTATGGCTACACCTTC.